A selection of T cell receptor beta chains follows, all from one sample in a study of T cells in Graves' hyperthyroidism and ophthalmopathy. One entry per CDR3 protein, called by TCRdb with MiXCR from the multiplex PCR reads. This table has approximately 600,000 distinct CDR3 sequences, around 21% appearing once. The sequenced sample was blood. These receptors were obtained from a young man with Graves' ophthalmopathy. The CDR3 runs from the conserved cysteine through the conserved F or W. Each record gives: J gene, V gene, CDR3 protein.

TRBJ1-2,TRBV12-3/TRBV12-4,CAIMAGANYGYTF
TRBJ2-1,TRBV7-8,CASSLKKGQGLAGGYNEQFF
TRBJ1-1,TRBV7-6,CASSLERGFGTEAFF
TRBJ2-1,TRBV20-1,CSATSGSGDSGQFF
TRBJ2-7,TRBV19,CASSIDDESYEQYF
TRBJ2-1,TRBV5-1,CASSSGLRLAGEDEQFF
TRBJ2-1,TRBV7-8,CASSPTRGRYNEQFF
TRBJ1-2,TRBV3-1,CASSQGPTGTYGYTF
TRBJ2-1,TRBV5-5,CASSLLPGVDEQFF
TRBJ1-2,TRBV2,CASSSSTHGNYGYTF
TRBJ1-1,TRBV5-1,CACSLASSLNTEAFF
TRBJ2-7,TRBV30,CAWSTSYEQYF
TRBJ2-7,TRBV20-1,CSARDRLEIYEQYF